This entry describes one TCR beta chain. Its antigen is not known. This specimen comes from a study of T cell responses to AZD1222 COVID-19 vaccine. Study in general: Both about-4-week and about-12-week second-dose recipients were combined.

V dropped 5 bases and J dropped 6 bases, with 19 bases sitting between them. This CDR3 has 15 residues. Per germline, CDR1 MDHEN and CDR2 SYDVKM. Whole-study results and caveats: Vaccine-related CD4 TCRs covered spike, predominating at 160-218 and 743-854.

Assay used: immunoSEQ multiplex PCR; TCRdb lists only in-frame clones, some missing. The repertoire holds 75,000 to 100,000 clones, 88% seen once, with under 7% in the top ten. The sequence was collected from an adult in good health. Here the sequenced sample was peripheral blood, taken on day 0 of AZD1222 vaccination. The chain combines TRBV28 with TRBJ1-1, with D tentatively TRBD1 (5 bases). The CDR3: CASSPGYQGGPEAFF. In nucleotides, the CDR3 is TGTGCCAGCAGTCCGGGTTACCAGGGTGGCCCTGAAGCTTTCTTT.